These T cell receptor beta chains were read from a single sample in a study of shared clonotypes between healthy human individuals. Sequencing used immunoSEQ multiplex PCR; TCRdb keeps in-frame clones, though not all of them. The sample lists approximately 2.5 million clones; approximately 93% were seen once. Sequenced material: naive CD4+ T cells from PBMCs. The source of these receptors is a man younger than 30 in good health. Some clones in this sample may be carry-over from other donors' samples. The CDR3 runs from the conserved cysteine through the conserved F or W. The order of the fields is J gene, D gene, V gene, clone size, CDR3 protein, CDR3 DNA. D genes are given only for firm matches. Size is omitted from some rows. Given values are once, few, many or a class for expanded clones.

j_call: TRBJ2-3; d_call: TRBD2; v_call: TRBV28; clone_size: -; cdr3_aa: CASSLWLAGITDTQYF; cdr3_nt: TGTGCCAGCAGTTTGTGGCTAGCGGGAATCACAGATACGCAGTATTTT
j_call: TRBJ2-1; d_call: -; v_call: TRBV4-2; clone_size: -; cdr3_aa: CASSQDTSYGEQFF; cdr3_nt: TGTGCCAGCAGCCAAGATACTAGCTACGGGGAGCAGTTCTTC
j_call: TRBJ2-5; d_call: TRBD1; v_call: TRBV7-9; clone_size: -; cdr3_aa: CASSLVWTGSIQGETQYF; cdr3_nt: TGTGCCAGCAGCTTAGTCTGGACAGGGTCCATCCAGGGAGAGACCCAGTACTTC
j_call: TRBJ2-7; d_call: -; v_call: TRBV5-4; clone_size: -; cdr3_aa: CASSSSSGSGYEQYF; cdr3_nt: TGTGCCAGCAGCTCTTCGTCTGGTTCGGGGTACGAGCAGTACTTC
j_call: TRBJ2-5; d_call: TRBD2; v_call: TRBV7-2; clone_size: -; cdr3_aa: CASSPRSLAGGRETQYF; cdr3_nt: TGTGCCAGCAGCCCTCGCTCTTTAGCGGGAGGGCGGGAGACCCAGTACTTC
j_call: TRBJ1-1; d_call: -; v_call: TRBV15; clone_size: -; cdr3_aa: CATSRAWGRWTEAFF; cdr3_nt: TGTGCCACCAGCAGAGCCTGGGGGAGGTGGACTGAAGCTTTCTTT
j_call: TRBJ1-1; d_call: TRBD1; v_call: TRBV28; clone_size: -; cdr3_aa: CASSRGQGAPAEAFF; cdr3_nt: TGTGCCAGCAGCCGGGGACAGGGGGCTCCGGCTGAAGCTTTCTTT
j_call: TRBJ1-3; d_call: -; v_call: TRBV9; clone_size: -; cdr3_aa: CASSVGNQRSGNTIYF; cdr3_nt: TGTGCCAGCAGCGTTGGGAACCAAAGATCTGGAAACACCATATATTTT
j_call: TRBJ1-1; d_call: -; v_call: TRBV14; clone_size: -; cdr3_aa: CASSQDRGLGTEAFF; cdr3_nt: TGTGCCAGCAGCCAAGATCGGGGGCTGGGAACTGAAGCTTTCTTT
j_call: TRBJ1-4; d_call: -; v_call: TRBV28; clone_size: -; cdr3_aa: CASSFGRPNEKLFF; cdr3_nt: TGTGCCAGCAGTTTTGGACGCCCTAATGAAAAACTGTTTTTT
j_call: TRBJ2-5; d_call: -; v_call: TRBV27; clone_size: once; cdr3_aa: CASSDSRETQYF; cdr3_nt: TGTGCCAGCAGTGATTCGAGGGAGACCCAGTACTTC
j_call: TRBJ2-6; d_call: -; v_call: TRBV7-2; clone_size: -; cdr3_aa: CASSPGSSGANVLTF; cdr3_nt: TGTGCCAGCAGTCCAGGGAGCTCTGGGGCCAACGTCCTGACTTTC
j_call: TRBJ1-4; d_call: -; v_call: TRBV29-1; clone_size: few; cdr3_aa: CSVEDREKLFF; cdr3_nt: TGCAGCGTTGAAGATCGGGAAAAACTGTTTTTT
j_call: TRBJ2-7; d_call: TRBD2; v_call: TRBV27; clone_size: -; cdr3_aa: CASSLSVAGAYEQYF; cdr3_nt: TGTGCCAGCAGTTTATCGGTAGCGGGAGCCTACGAGCAGTACTTC